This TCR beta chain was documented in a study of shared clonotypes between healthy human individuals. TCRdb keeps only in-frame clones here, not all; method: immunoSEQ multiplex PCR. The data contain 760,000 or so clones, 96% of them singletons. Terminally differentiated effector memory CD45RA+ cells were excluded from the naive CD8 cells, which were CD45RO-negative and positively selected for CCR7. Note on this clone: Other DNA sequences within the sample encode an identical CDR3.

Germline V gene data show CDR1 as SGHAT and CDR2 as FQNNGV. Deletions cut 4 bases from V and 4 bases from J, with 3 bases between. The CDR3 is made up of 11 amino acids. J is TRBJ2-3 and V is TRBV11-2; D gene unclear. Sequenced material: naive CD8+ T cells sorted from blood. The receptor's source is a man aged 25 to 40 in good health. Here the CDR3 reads CASSYSDTQYF. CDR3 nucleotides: TGTGCCAGCAGCTATTCAGATACGCAGTATTTT.